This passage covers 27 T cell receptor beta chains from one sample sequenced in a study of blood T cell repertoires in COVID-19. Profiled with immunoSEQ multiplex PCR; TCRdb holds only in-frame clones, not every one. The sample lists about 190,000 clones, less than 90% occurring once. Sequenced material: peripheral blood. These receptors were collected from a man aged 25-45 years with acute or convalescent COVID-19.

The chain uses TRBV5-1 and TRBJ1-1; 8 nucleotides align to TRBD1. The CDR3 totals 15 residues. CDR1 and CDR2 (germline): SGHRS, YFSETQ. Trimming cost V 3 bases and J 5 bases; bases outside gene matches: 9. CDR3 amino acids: CASSSDRQGRTEAFF. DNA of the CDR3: TGCGCCAGCAGCTCCGACCGACAGGGGAGGACTGAAGCTTTCTTT. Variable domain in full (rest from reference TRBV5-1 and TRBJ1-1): KAGVTQTPRYLIKTRGQQVTLSCSPISGHRSVSWYQQTPGQGLQFLFEYFSETQRNKGNFPGRFSGRQFSNSRSEMNVSTLELGDSALYLCASSSDRQGRTEAFFGQGTRLTVV.

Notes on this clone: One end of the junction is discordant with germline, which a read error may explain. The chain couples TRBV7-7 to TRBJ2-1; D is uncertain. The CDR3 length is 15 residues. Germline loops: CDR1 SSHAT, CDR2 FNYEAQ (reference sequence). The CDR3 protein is CASSPALSSYNEQFF. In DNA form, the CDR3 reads TGTGCTAGCAGCCCCGCCCTGAGCTCCTACAATGAGCAGTTCTTC.

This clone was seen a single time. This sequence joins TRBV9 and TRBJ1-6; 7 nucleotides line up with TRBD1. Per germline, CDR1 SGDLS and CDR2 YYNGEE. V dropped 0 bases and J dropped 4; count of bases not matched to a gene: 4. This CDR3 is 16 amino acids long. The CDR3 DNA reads TGTGCCAGCAGCGTAGGAGGGGGACAGTATAATTCACCCCTCCACTTT. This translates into CASSVGGGQYNSPLHF.

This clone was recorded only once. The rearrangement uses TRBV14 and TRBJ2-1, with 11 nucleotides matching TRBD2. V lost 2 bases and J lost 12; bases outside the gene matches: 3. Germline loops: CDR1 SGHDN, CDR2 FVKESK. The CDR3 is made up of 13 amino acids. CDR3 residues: CASSQSLAGGQFF. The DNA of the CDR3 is TGTGCCAGCAGCCAATCGCTAGCGGGAGGGCAGTTCTTC. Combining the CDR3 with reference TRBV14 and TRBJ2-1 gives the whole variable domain EAGVTQFPSHSVIEKGQTVTLRCDPISGHDNLYWYRRVMGKEIKFLLHFVKESKQDESGMPNNRFLAERTGGTYSTLKVQPAELEDSGVYFCASSQSLAGGQFFGPGTRLTVL.

The CDR3 region is CASSGTGRKTQYF. The CDR3 DNA sequence: TGTGCCAGTAGCGGGACAGGGAGGAAGACCCAGTACTTC. This chain uses TRBV19 with TRBJ2-5; TRBD1 matches 9 bases. The junction had 5 bases not matched to a gene; V was cut back by 6 bases and J by 6 bases. The CDR3 has 13 amino acids. Germline assignment: CDR1 LNHDA and CDR2 SQIVND (reference sequence).

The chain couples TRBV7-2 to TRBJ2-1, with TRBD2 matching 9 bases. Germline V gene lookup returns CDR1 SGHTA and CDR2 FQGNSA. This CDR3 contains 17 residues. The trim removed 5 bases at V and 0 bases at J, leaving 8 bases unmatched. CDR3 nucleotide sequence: TGTGCCAGCAGCCAGGACCGGCGGGGGGGCTCCTACAATGAGCAGTTCTTC. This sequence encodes CASSQDRRGGSYNEQFF.

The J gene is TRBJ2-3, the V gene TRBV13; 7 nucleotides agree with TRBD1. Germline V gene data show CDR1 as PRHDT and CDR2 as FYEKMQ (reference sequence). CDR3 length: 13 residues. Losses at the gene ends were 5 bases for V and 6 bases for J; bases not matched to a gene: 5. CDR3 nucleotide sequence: TGTGCCAGCAGCATTCTACAGGGGGATACGCAGTATTTT. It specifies CASSILQGDTQYF. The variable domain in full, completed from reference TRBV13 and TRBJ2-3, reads AAGVIQSPRHLIKEKRETATLKCYPIPRHDTVYWYQQGPGQDPQFLISFYEKMQSDKGSIPDRFSAQQFSDYHSELNMSSLELGDSALYFCASSILQGDTQYFGPGTRLTVL.

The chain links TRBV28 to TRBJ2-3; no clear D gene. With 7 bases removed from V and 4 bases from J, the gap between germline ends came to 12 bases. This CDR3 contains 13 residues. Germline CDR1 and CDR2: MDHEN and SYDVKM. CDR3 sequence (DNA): TGTGCCAGCACTCTAACCACCGCAGATACGCAGTATTTT. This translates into CASTLTTADTQYF.

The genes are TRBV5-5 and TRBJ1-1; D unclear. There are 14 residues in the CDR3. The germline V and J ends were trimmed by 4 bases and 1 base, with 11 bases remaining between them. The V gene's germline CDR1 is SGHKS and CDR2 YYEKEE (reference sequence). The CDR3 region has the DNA TGTGCCAGCAGCATATCTTCAGGGAACACTGAAGCTTTCTTT. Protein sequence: CASSISSGNTEAFF.

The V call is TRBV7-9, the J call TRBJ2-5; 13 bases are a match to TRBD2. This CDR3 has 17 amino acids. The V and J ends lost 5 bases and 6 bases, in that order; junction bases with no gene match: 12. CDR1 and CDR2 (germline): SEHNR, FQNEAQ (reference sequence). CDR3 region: CASSPGLAGVLGQTQYF. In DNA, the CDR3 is TGTGCCAGCAGCCCAGGACTAGCGGGAGTACTCGGGCAGACCCAGTACTTC.

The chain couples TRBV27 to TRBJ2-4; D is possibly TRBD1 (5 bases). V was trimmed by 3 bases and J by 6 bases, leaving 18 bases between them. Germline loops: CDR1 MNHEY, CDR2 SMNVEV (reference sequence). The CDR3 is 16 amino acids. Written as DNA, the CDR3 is TGTGCCAGCAGTTTGGGTCCATCAGGGTCTGCAAACATTCAGTACTTC. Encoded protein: CASSLGPSGSANIQYF.

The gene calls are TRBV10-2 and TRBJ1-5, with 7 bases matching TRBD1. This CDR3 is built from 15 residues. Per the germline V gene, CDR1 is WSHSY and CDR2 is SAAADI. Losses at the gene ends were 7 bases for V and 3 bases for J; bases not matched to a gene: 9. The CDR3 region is CASIDRQGTNQPQHF. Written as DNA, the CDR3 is TGCGCCAGCATCGACAGACAGGGCACCAATCAGCCCCAGCATTTT.

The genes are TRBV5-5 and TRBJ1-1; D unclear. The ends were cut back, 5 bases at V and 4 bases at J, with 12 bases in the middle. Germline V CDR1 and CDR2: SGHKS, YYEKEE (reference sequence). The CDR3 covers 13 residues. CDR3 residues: CASSPGVGTEAFF. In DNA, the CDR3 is TGTGCCAGCAGTCCCGGGGTCGGCACTGAAGCTTTCTTT.

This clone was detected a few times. The CDR3 DNA follows: TGTGCCAGCAGGAAGACTAGCGGGAGGGTCTACGAGCAGTACTTC. This translates into CASRKTSGRVYEQYF. V gene TRBV28 combines with J gene TRBJ2-7, with TRBD2 matching over 14 bases. The CDR3 extends over 15 amino acids. J gave up 3 bases and V 6 bases, and 4 bases lay outside the gene matches. Germline values: CDR1 MDHEN, CDR2 SYDVKM. The full variable domain, rest sourced from reference TRBV28 and TRBJ2-7, is DVKVTQSSRYLVKRTGEKVFLECVQDMDHENMFWYRQDPGLGLRLIYFSYDVKMKEKGDIPEGYSVSREKKERFSLILESASTNQTSMYLCASRKTSGRVYEQYFGPGTRLTVT.

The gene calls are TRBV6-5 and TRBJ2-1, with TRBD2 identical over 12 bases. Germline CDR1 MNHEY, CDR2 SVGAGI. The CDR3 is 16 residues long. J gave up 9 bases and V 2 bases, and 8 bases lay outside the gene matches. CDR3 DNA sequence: TGTGCCAGCAGTTACCGGGTGACTAGCGGGAGTGGTGAGCAGTTCTTC. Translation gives CASSYRVTSGSGEQFF.

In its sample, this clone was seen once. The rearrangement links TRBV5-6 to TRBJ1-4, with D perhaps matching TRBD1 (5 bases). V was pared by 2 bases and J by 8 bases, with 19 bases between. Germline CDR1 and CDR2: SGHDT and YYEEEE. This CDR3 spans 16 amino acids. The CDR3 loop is CASSLGRAPFNEKLFF. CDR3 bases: TGTGCCAGCAGCTTAGGCAGGGCCCCTTTCAACGAAAAACTGTTTTTT.

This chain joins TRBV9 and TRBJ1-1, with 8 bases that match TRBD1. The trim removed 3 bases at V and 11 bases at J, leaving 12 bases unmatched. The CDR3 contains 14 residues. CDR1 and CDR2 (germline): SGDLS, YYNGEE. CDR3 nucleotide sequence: TGTGCCAGCAGCGACGGACAGGGCGGGGGTGAGGCTTTCTTT. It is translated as CASSDGQGGGEAFF.

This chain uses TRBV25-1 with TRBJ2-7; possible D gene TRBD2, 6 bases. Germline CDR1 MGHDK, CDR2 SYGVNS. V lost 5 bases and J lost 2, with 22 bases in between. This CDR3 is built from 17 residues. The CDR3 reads CASSPLAPGRGTYEQYF. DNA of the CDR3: TGTGCCAGCAGTCCCCTTGCTCCGGGACGGGGGACCTACGAGCAGTACTTC.

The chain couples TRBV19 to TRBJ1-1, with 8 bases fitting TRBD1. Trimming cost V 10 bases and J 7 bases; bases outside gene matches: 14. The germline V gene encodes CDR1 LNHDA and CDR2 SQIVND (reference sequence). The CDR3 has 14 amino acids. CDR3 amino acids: CATSPGQGGGEAFF. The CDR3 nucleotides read TGTGCCACCTCCCCCGGACAGGGTGGGGGTGAAGCTTTCTTT.

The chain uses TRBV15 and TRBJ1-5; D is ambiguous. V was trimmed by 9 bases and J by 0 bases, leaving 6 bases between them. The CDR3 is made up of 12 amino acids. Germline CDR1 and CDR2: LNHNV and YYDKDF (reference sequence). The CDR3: CATRYSNQPQHF. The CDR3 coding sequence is TGTGCCACACGCTATAGCAATCAGCCCCAGCATTTT. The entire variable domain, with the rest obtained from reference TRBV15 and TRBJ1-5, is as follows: DAMVIQNPRYQVTQFGKPVTLSCSQTLNHNVMYWYQQKSSQAPKLLFHYYDKDFNNEADTPDNFQSRRPNTSFCFLDIRSPGLGDTAMYLCATRYSNQPQHFGDGTRLSIL.

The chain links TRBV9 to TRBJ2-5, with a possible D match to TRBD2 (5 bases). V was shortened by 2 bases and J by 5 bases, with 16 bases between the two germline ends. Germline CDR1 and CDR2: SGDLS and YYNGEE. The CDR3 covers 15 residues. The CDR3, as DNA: TGTGCCAGCAGCGTCGCGGGCAGGTCGAGGGAGACCCAGTACTTC. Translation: CASSVAGRSRETQYF. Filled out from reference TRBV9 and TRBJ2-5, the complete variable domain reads DSGVTQTPKHLITATGQRVTLRCSPRSGDLSVYWYQQSLDQGLQFLIQYYNGEERAKGNILERFSAQQFPDLHSELNLSSLELGDSALYFCASSVAGRSRETQYFGPGTRLLVL.

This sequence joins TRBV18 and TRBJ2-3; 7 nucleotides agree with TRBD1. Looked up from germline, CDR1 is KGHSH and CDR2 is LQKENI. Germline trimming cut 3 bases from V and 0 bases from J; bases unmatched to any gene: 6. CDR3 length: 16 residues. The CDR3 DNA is TGTGCCAGCTCACCGCCCGGGACAGTAAGCACAGATACGCAGTATTTT. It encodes CASSPPGTVSTDTQYF.

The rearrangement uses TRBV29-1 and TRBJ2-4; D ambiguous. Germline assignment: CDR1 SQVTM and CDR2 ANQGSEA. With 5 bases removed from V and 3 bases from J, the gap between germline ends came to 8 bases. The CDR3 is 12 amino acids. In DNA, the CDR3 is TGCAGCGTTTCACCTAACAAAAACATTCAGTACTTC. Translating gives CSVSPNKNIQYF. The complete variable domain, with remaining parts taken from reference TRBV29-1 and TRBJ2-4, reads SAVISQKPSRDICQRGTSLTIQCQVDSQVTMMFWYRQQPGQSLTLIATANQGSEATYESGFVIDKFPISRPNLTFSTLTVSNMSPEDSSIYLCSVSPNKNIQYFGAGTRLSVL.

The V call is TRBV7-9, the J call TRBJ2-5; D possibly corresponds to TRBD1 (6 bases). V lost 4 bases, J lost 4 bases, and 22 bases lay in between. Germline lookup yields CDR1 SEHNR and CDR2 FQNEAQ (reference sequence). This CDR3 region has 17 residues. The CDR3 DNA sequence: TGTGCCAGCAGCTGGTGGGACACTGCGGTCCCCTTAGAGACCCAGTACTTC. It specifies CASSWWDTAVPLETQYF.

CDR3 protein: CASSLGVGVGYTF. DNA of the CDR3: TGTGCCAGCAGTCTAGGGGTTGGGGTCGGCTACACCTTC. The rearrangement links TRBV6-5 to TRBJ1-2, with D tentatively TRBD1 (5 bases). The CDR3 sequence is 13 residues long. Trimming removed 5 bases from V and 8 bases from J, with 15 bases in between. Per germline, CDR1 MNHEY and CDR2 SVGAGI.

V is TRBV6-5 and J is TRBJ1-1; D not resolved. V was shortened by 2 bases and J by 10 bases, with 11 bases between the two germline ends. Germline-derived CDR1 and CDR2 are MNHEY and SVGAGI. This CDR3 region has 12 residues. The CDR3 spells CASSYTAGRAFF. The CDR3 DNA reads TGTGCCAGCAGTTACACGGCAGGCCGAGCTTTCTTT.

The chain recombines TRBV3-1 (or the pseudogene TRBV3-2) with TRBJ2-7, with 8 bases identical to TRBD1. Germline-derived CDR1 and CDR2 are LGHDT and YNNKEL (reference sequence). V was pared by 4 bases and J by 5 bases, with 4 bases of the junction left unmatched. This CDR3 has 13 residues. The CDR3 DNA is TGTGCCAGCAGCCTGGCAGGGGGCCACGAGCAGTACTTC. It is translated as CASSLAGGHEQYF.